This paragraph covers one T cell receptor (beta chain) sequence. The sample comes from a study of blood T cell repertoires in COVID-19. Study at large: The United States, Italy and Spain were the sources of the acute and convalescent COVID-19 samples. The analysed material was cDNA or gDNA that came from T cells, B-cell-depleted T cells, or PBMCs.

The CDR3 is made up of 18 amino acids. Germline V CDR1 and CDR2: SGHNT, YYREEE (reference sequence). V lost 1 base and J 5 bases, leaving 22 bases between the germline ends. Per the authors' pipeline: Amplification of reference gene primers provided the estimated nucleated cell counts. This table comes from immunoSEQ multiplex PCR, and its TCRdb copy is limited to in-frame clones, with some not included. That table is the source of V, J and clone size, and D and trimming were worked out from the DNA. This table has roughly 170,000 clones, over 75% appearing once. The TCR comes from a woman aged 70-85 years with acute or convalescent COVID-19. The chain has TRBV5-4 and TRBJ1-5; D is unclear. The sample taken for sequencing was peripheral blood. CDR3 loop: CASSLLGKDSVFYQPQHF. The CDR3 bases are TGTGCCAGCAGCTTGCTTGGAAAGGACTCAGTTTTTTATCAGCCCCAGCATTTT.